This T cell receptor beta chain was found in a study of control samples from healthy donors and cancer patients. Sequencing used immunoSEQ multiplex PCR; TCRdb keeps in-frame clones, though not all of them. Of around 28,000 clones in the sample, approximately 91% were seen once. Germline V CDR1 and CDR2: KGHSH, LQKENI. This CDR3 has 16 residues. With 1 base removed from V and 0 bases from J, the gap between germline ends came to 9 bases. The chain has TRBV18 and TRBJ1-4; D gene uncertain. Sequencing was carried out using PBMCs. The receptor comes from a man over 45 with lung cancer. CDR3 region: CASSPRLPATNEKLFF. The CDR3, as DNA: TGTGCCAGCTCACCACGACTCCCAGCAACTAATGAAAAACTGTTTTTT.